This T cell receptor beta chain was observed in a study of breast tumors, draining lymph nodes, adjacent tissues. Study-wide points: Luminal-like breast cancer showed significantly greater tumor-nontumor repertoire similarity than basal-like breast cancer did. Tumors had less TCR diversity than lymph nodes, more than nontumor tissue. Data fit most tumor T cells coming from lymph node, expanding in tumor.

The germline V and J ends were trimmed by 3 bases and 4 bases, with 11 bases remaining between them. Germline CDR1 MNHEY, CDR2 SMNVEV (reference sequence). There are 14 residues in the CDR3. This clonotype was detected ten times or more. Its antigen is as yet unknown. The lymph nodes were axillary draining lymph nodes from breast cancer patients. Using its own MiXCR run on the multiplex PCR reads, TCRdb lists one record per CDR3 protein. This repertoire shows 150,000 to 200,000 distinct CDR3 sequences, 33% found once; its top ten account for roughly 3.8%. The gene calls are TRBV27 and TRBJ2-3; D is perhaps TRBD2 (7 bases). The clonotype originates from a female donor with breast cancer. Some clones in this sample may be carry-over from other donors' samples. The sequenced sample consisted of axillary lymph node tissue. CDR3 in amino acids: CASSFWGGPDTQYF. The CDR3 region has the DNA TGTGCCAGCAGTTTTTGGGGGGGGCCAGATACGCAGTATTTT.